Below are 29 T cell receptor beta chains sequenced from a single sample in a study of T cell responses to AZD1222 COVID-19 vaccine. TCRdb keeps only in-frame clones here, not all; method: immunoSEQ multiplex PCR. The sample comprises roughly 120,000 clones, around 87% of which are singletons, and around 4.5% rests with the top ten. This sample comprised peripheral blood, obtained 28 days after the second AZD1222 dose. Every receptor here comes from an adult who received the AZD1222 COVID-19 vaccine.

The J gene is TRBJ1-1, the V gene TRBV12-3 or TRBV12-4; D is undetermined. This CDR3 spans 12 amino acids. Trimming left V 3 bases short and J 5 bases short, with 7 bases between. CDR3 bases: TGTGCCAGCAGTTTCCGGAGTACTGAAGCTTTCTTT. Translating gives CASSFRSTEAFF.

The gene calls are TRBV27 and TRBJ1-4; TRBD1 agrees at 7 bases. CDR1 is MNHEY and CDR2 is SMNVEV in the germline V gene (reference sequence). This CDR3 is built from 15 residues. The junction had 11 bases not matched to a gene; V was cut back by 5 bases and J by 8 bases. For the CDR3, the DNA is TGTGCCAGCAGTGACCGACAGGGACGAAGGGAAAAACTGTTTTTT. Encoded protein: CASSDRQGRREKLFF.

The V call is TRBV7-3, the J call TRBJ1-2; 10 positions agree with TRBD1. V gave up 5 bases and J gave up 3 bases; unmatched junction bases: 12. Germline V gene lookup returns CDR1 SGHTA and CDR2 FQGTGA. This CDR3 has 17 amino acids. The CDR3 loop is CASSLSGGGQGDYGYTF. DNA of the CDR3: TGTGCCAGCAGCCTAAGTGGCGGAGGACAGGGGGACTATGGCTACACCTTC.

The chain has TRBV5-5 and TRBJ1-2, with D hard to call. Germline loops: CDR1 SGHKS, CDR2 YYEKEE (reference sequence). This CDR3 region has 13 residues. V was clipped by 1 base and J by 4 bases, with 8 bases between them. The CDR3 is CASSLYSVYGYTF. The CDR3 bases are TGTGCCAGCAGCTTGTATTCGGTCTATGGCTACACCTTC.

The chain uses TRBV3-1 (or the pseudogene TRBV3-2) and TRBJ2-2, with 7 positions matching TRBD2. The junction had 10 bases not matched to a gene; V was cut back by 4 bases and J by 5 bases. Germline V gene lookup returns CDR1 LGHDT and CDR2 YNNKEL (reference sequence). The CDR3 totals 16 residues. The CDR3 nucleotides read TGTGCCAGCAGCCCACCAGGCGGGAGCGGGACCGGGGAGCTGTTTTTT. Its translation: CASSPPGGSGTGELFF.

The chain employs TRBV30 and TRBJ2-3; D may be TRBD1 (5 bases). The CDR3 is made up of 14 amino acids. The V gene lost 7 bases and the J gene lost 5 bases, with 19 bases spanning the gap. Germline V gene sequence: CDR1 GTSNPN, CDR2 SVGIG (reference sequence). This CDR3 reads CAYRLEGAKDTQYF. The DNA of the CDR3 is TGTGCCTACCGTTTGGAAGGGGCCAAAGATACGCAGTATTTT.

The rearrangement uses TRBV5-1 and TRBJ2-7; maybe TRBD1 (5 bases). V was clipped by 1 base and J by 2 bases, with 7 bases between them. This CDR3 is 13 amino acids long. The germline CDR1 and CDR2 sequences are SGHRS and YFSETQ. The CDR3 here is CASSLTGTYEQYF. The CDR3 nucleotides are TGCGCCAGCAGCTTGACAGGTACCTACGAGCAGTACTTC.

The chain couples TRBV4-2 to TRBJ2-5; tentatively, D is TRBD2 (7 bases). The CDR3 runs to 14 residues. The germline gives CDR1 LGHNA, CDR2 YNFKEQ. The V end was cut by 0 bases, the J end by 5 bases, with 10 bases between. The CDR3 region has the DNA TGTGCCAGCAGCCAAGAGGGGGGGCGGGAGACCCAGTACTTC. Encoded protein: CASSQEGGRETQYF.

This chain joins TRBV6-5 and TRBJ2-1, with D tentatively TRBD2 (6 bases). CDR1 and CDR2 (germline): MNHEY, SVGAGI. The V and J ends lost 7 bases and 7 bases respectively, with 20 bases between them. The CDR3 runs 15 residues. CDR3: CASNGVGTHWNEQFF. CDR3 coding DNA: TGTGCCAGCAATGGGGTTGGGACTCACTGGAATGAGCAGTTCTTC.

Here the CDR3 DNA reads TGTGCCAGCAGCCAAGGTAGGAGGGCAAACATTCAGTACTTC. This codes for CASSQGRRANIQYF. The J gene is TRBJ2-4, the V gene TRBV4-2; TRBD2 is a possible D gene (6 bases). The CDR3 runs to 14 residues. V was clipped by 1 base and J by 6 bases, with 10 bases between them. Germline V gene sequence: CDR1 LGHNA, CDR2 YNFKEQ.

The chain carries TRBV29-1 and TRBJ2-1, with 9 bases fitting TRBD1. This CDR3 region has 13 residues. Germline-derived CDR1 and CDR2 are SQVTM and ANQGSEA. V gave up 5 bases and J gave up 3 bases; unmatched junction bases: 2. CDR3 loop: CSVPGQGYNEQFF. CDR3 nucleotides: TGCAGCGTTCCGGGACAGGGCTACAATGAGCAGTTCTTC.

The V and J genes are TRBV18 and TRBJ2-7, with 10 bases aligning to TRBD1. The CDR3 spans 14 residues. Germline V lookup: CDR1 KGHSH, CDR2 LQKENI. V gave up 2 bases and J gave up 7 bases; unmatched junction bases: 5. As DNA, the CDR3 is TGTGCCAGCTCACCATTGGGACAGGGGCGAGAGCAGTACTTC. Amino acid sequence: CASSPLGQGREQYF.

The chain links TRBV27 to TRBJ2-7, with no clear D. The length of the CDR3 is 13 residues. Trimming pared 6 bases from V and 6 bases from J, leaving 15 bases between. Germline V gene data show CDR1 as MNHEY and CDR2 as SMNVEV (reference sequence). CDR3 region: CASSQPDRSEQYF. The CDR3 DNA is TGTGCCAGCAGCCAACCCGACCGATCCGAGCAGTACTTC.

This chain joins TRBV28 and TRBJ1-2; perhaps TRBD1 as D (5 bases). CDR1 and CDR2 from the germline V gene are MDHEN and SYDVKM. V shed 6 bases and J shed 8 bases, with 13 bases lying between them. This CDR3 has 12 amino acids. In nucleotides, the CDR3 is TGTGCCAGCAGCCTCAGGGTGCAGGGCTACACCTTC. This gives the protein CASSLRVQGYTF.

This chain joins TRBV6-2 or TRBV6-3 and TRBJ2-2; 12 positions agree with TRBD1. The CDR3 is made up of 21 amino acids. V shed 2 bases and J 4 bases; nucleotides not matched to a gene: 17. Germline V gene data show CDR1 as MNHEY and CDR2 as SVGEGT. The CDR3 here is CASSYPLYWDRGRDRTGELFF. The CDR3 DNA is TGTGCCAGCAGTTACCCCTTGTACTGGGACAGGGGGCGCGATCGCACCGGGGAGCTGTTTTTT.

The rearrangement uses TRBV7-9 and TRBJ2-1; 12 bases map to TRBD2. V gave up 3 bases and J gave up 7 bases; unmatched junction bases: 7. Germline assignment: CDR1 SEHNR and CDR2 FQNEAQ (reference sequence). The CDR3 contains 16 residues. CDR3 in DNA: TGTGCCAGCAGCTTCTGGACTAGCGGGAAGGGGAATGAGCAGTTCTTC. Its protein is CASSFWTSGKGNEQFF.

The V gene is TRBV6-5, the J gene TRBJ1-5, with 10 bases identical to TRBD1. CDR3 size: 15 residues. Germline V gene data show CDR1 as MNHEY and CDR2 as SVGAGI. V lost 6 bases and J lost 8; bases outside the gene matches: 10. The chain's CDR3 is CASSGGTGAGEPQHF. The DNA for the CDR3 is TGTGCCAGCAGCGGGGGGACAGGGGCGGGCGAGCCCCAGCATTTT.

This clone was seen only once. The chain carries TRBV18 and TRBJ2-1; D perhaps matches TRBD2 (5 bases). CDR1 is KGHSH and CDR2 is LQKENI in the germline V gene. The CDR3 covers 15 residues. Deletions cut 2 bases from V and 4 bases from J, with 12 bases between. The CDR3 region is CASSPIANGYNEQFF. CDR3 nucleotides: TGTGCCAGCTCACCAATAGCGAACGGGTACAATGAGCAGTTCTTC.

This clone is a singleton in its sample. The chain joins TRBV30 to TRBJ2-5, with D tentatively TRBD1 or TRBD2 (5 bases each). Germline values: CDR1 GTSNPN, CDR2 SVGIG (reference sequence). Between the trimmed V and J ends, which lost 0 bases and 1 base, there was a span of 6 bases. This CDR3 has 13 amino acids. The CDR3, as DNA: TGTGCCTGGAGTGTAGGGACCCAAGAGACCCAGTACTTC. Protein sequence: CAWSVGTQETQYF.

The chain recombines TRBV9 with TRBJ2-7; 8 bases line up with TRBD2. V shed 4 bases and J 4 bases; nucleotides not matched to a gene: 10. CDR1 and CDR2 from the germline V gene are SGDLS and YYNGEE. CDR3 length: 15 residues. CDR3 residues: CASSPRGVRSYEQYF. CDR3 DNA sequence: TGTGCCAGCAGCCCGCGGGGGGTAAGGTCGTACGAGCAGTACTTC.

The V and J genes are TRBV18 and TRBJ2-7, with 7 nucleotides matching TRBD1. The length of the CDR3 is 15 residues. Germline V gene lookup returns CDR1 KGHSH and CDR2 LQKENI. The V gene end was trimmed by 5 bases and the J gene end by 3 bases; junction bases not matched to a gene: 10. In nucleotides, the CDR3 is TGTGCCAGCTCATCGCCGGGACAGTCTGACTACGAGCAGTACTTC. This gives the protein CASSSPGQSDYEQYF.

V and J are TRBV3-1 (or the pseudogene TRBV3-2) and TRBJ1-2; 7 bases are shared with TRBD1. The CDR3 covers 13 residues. Germline-derived CDR1 and CDR2 are LGHDT and YNNKEL (reference sequence). With 1 base clipped from V and 6 bases from J, the junction kept 2 bases outside the gene matches. For the CDR3, the DNA is TGTGCCAGCAGCCAAGTTCAGGGGGATGGCTACACCTTC. Translating it yields CASSQVQGDGYTF.

V usage is TRBV20-1 and J usage is TRBJ1-2, with D uncertain. Looked up from germline, CDR1 is DFQATT and CDR2 is SNEGSKA (reference sequence). V dropped 6 bases and J dropped 3 bases, with 8 bases sitting between them. The CDR3 contains 11 residues. The CDR3 nucleotides read TGCAGTGCCAGGATCGACTATGGCTACACCTTC. The encoded protein is CSARIDYGYTF.

V and J are TRBV6-5 and TRBJ1-1; 7 nucleotides align to TRBD1. The germline gives CDR1 MNHEY, CDR2 SVGAGI. This CDR3 comprises 16 residues. Trimming at V came to 4 bases and at J to 3 bases, leaving 11 bases not matched to a gene. This CDR3 reads CASSSPGAGGYTEAFF. The CDR3 coding sequence is TGTGCCAGCAGTTCTCCCGGGGCAGGGGGATACACTGAAGCTTTCTTT.

The gene calls are TRBV19 and TRBJ2-2; D is unclear. Looked up from germline, CDR1 is LNHDA and CDR2 is SQIVND (reference sequence). V lost 1 base, J lost 6 bases, and 3 bases lay in between. The CDR3 contains 12 residues. DNA for the CDR3: TGTGCCAGTAGTATAGTTGCCGGGGAGCTGTTTTTT. Translated: CASSIVAGELFF. Full variable domain (missing parts from reference TRBV19 and TRBJ2-2): DGGITQSPKYLFRKEGQNVTLSCEQNLNHDAMYWYRQDPGQGLRLIYYSQIVNDFQKGDIAEGYSVSREKKESFPLTVTSAQKNPTAFYLCASSIVAGELFFGEGSRLTVL.

As for this clone: Other DNA sequences in this sample translate to the same CDR3. This rearrangement joins TRBV7-9 to TRBJ2-7; D unclear. This CDR3 has 11 residues. Between the trimmed V and J ends, which lost 1 base and 4 bases, there was a span of 2 bases. CDR1 SEHNR and CDR2 FQNEAQ come from the germline V gene (reference sequence). CDR3 sequence: CASSLEYEQYF. The DNA of the CDR3 is TGTGCCAGCAGCTTAGAATACGAGCAGTACTTC.

This chain uses TRBV6-5 with TRBJ1-3; D is perhaps TRBD1 (5 bases). This CDR3 contains 14 residues. Looked up from germline, CDR1 is MNHEY and CDR2 is SVGAGI. V was pared by 8 bases and J by 3 bases, with 14 bases between. The CDR3 is CASSRGTDGNTIYF. CDR3 sequence (DNA): TGTGCCAGCTCCCGGGGGACGGATGGAAACACCATATATTTT.

This chain joins TRBV6-5 and TRBJ2-2; D might be TRBD1 (5 bases). From germline, CDR1 is MNHEY and CDR2 SVGAGI. Trimming stripped 2 bases from V and 4 bases from J, with 14 bases between. This CDR3 has 16 amino acids. CDR3: CASSYVMGLTTGELFF. Written as DNA, the CDR3 is TGTGCCAGCAGTTACGTTATGGGGCTGACCACCGGGGAGCTGTTTTTT.

The J gene is TRBJ2-1, the V gene TRBV5-1; D is perhaps TRBD2 (5 bases). The CDR3 has 14 residues. Germline loops: CDR1 SGHRS, CDR2 YFSETQ. V lost 6 bases, J lost 4 bases, and 14 bases lay in between. CDR3 DNA sequence: TGCGCCAGCAAGGGAGTCCCTGGATACAATGAGCAGTTCTTC. Protein product: CASKGVPGYNEQFF.